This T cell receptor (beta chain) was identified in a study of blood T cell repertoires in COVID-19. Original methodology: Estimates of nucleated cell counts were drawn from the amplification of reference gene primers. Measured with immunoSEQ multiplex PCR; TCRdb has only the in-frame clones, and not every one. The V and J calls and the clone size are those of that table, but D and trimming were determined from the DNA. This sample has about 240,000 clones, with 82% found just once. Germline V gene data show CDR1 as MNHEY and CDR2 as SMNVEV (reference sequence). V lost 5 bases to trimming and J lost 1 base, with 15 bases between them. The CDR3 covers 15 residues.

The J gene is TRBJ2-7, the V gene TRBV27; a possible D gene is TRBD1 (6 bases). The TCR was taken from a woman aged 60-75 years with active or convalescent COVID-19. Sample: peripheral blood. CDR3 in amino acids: CASSPPGARSYEQYF. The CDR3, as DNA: TGTGCCAGCAGTCCTCCAGGGGCCCGGTCCTACGAGCAGTACTTC.